This TCR beta chain is from a study of shared T cell receptors in the human thymus. Data came from immunoSEQ multiplex PCR; TCRdb stores just in-frame clones and leaves some out. The sample shows hundreds of thousands of clones, roughly 90% of them seen only once. With V trimmed by 3 bases and J by 1 base, 4 bases remained unmatched. This CDR3 contains 16 residues. Germline V gene sequence: CDR1 MDHEN, CDR2 SYDVKM. This clone occurred once. The same data also contributed to another study, on human thymus T cells. That publication notes: Each of the donors was a healthy Finnish infant who was undergoing open corrective cardiac surgery for congenital heart defects. Related research has reported that thymic repertoires overlap highly among unrelated individuals.

The chain employs TRBV28 and TRBJ1-5, with 9 bases that match TRBD1. Sequenced: thymocytes. The source is a boy less than two years old with a congenital heart defect. CDR3 sequence (DNA): TGTGCCAGCAGTTTCGTACAGGGGGCAAGCAATCAGCCCCAGCATTTT. Its protein product is CASSFVQGASNQPQHF.